This entry lists 22 T cell receptor beta chains sequenced from one sample in a study of blood T cell repertoires in COVID-19. Some clones are missing from TCRdb's copy, which holds only in-frame ones; the method was immunoSEQ multiplex PCR. The sample lists tens of thousands of clones; less than 95% were seen once. The material sequenced was peripheral blood. The receptors shown here come from an older woman with active COVID-19.

The chain is built from TRBV7-9 and TRBJ1-2; maybe TRBD1 (5 bases). Trimming removed 2 bases from V and 6 bases from J, with 10 bases in between. This CDR3 has 13 residues. Germline V lookup: CDR1 SEHNR, CDR2 FQNEAQ (reference sequence). The CDR3 DNA is TGTGCCAGCAGCTTAAGGGGAGGCAATGGCTACACCTTC. Translated: CASSLRGGNGYTF.

The CDR3 protein is CASSPTSGVLTGELFF. CDR3 DNA: TGTGCCAGCAGCCCAACTAGCGGGGTCCTCACCGGGGAGCTGTTTTTT. The chain links TRBV5-4 to TRBJ2-2; TRBD2 aligns across 10 bases. The germline gives CDR1 SGHNT, CDR2 YYREEE (reference sequence). V lost 4 bases to trimming and J lost 4 bases; unmatched junction nucleotides: 7. The CDR3 consists of 16 residues.

The CDR3, as DNA: TGTGCCTGGGGGGACAGGGGTACGAACACTGAAGCTTTCTTT. Its protein product is CAWGDRGTNTEAFF. The chain has TRBV30 and TRBJ1-1, with 10 positions matching TRBD1. There are 14 residues in the CDR3. CDR1 and CDR2 from the germline V gene are GTSNPN and SVGIG (reference sequence). J lost 1 base, V lost 5 bases, and 4 bases had no gene match.

The chain has TRBV19 and TRBJ2-7, with 8 bases fitting TRBD1. Germline CDR1 is LNHDA and CDR2 is SQIVND (reference sequence). The CDR3 consists of 14 residues. The V and J ends lost 6 bases and 5 bases, in that order; junction bases with no gene match: 9. DNA for the CDR3: TGTGCCAGTAGCTTCGGGGCAGGGGGCAACGAGCAGTACTTC. Its translation: CASSFGAGGNEQYF.

This chain connects TRBV28 to TRBJ1-5; 9 bases match TRBD1. Trimming cost V 5 bases and J 2 bases; bases outside gene matches: 7. The CDR3 runs 16 residues. CDR1 and CDR2 from the germline V gene are MDHEN and SYDVKM. CDR3: CASSISGQGRNQPQHF. The CDR3 nucleotides read TGTGCCAGCAGTATCTCTGGACAGGGGCGCAATCAGCCCCAGCATTTT.

The CDR3 DNA sequence: TGTGCCAGCAGCTACGGTTCCGGGACACAAGACGAGCAGTACTTC. This translates into CASSYGSGTQDEQYF. V is TRBV7-9 and J is TRBJ2-7; a possible D gene is TRBD1 (6 bases). CDR1 is SEHNR and CDR2 is FQNEAQ in the germline V gene (reference sequence). The V and J ends lost 4 bases and 5 bases respectively, with 18 bases between them. The CDR3 consists of 15 residues.

The V gene is TRBV18, the J gene TRBJ2-5, with D unresolved. V dropped 0 bases and J dropped 4 bases, with 12 bases sitting between them. The CDR3 loop spans 15 amino acids. Germline V gives CDR1 KGHSH, CDR2 LQKENI. The CDR3 DNA is TGTGCCAGCTCACCACCAGGCCCTACGGGAGAGACCCAGTACTTC. It is translated as CASSPPGPTGETQYF.

V gene TRBV19 combines with J gene TRBJ2-2, with 7 bases identical to TRBD1. The CDR3 runs to 15 residues. Trimming at V came to 8 bases and at J to 4 bases, leaving 10 bases not matched to a gene. Germline lookup yields CDR1 LNHDA and CDR2 SQIVND (reference sequence). CDR3 coding DNA: TGTGCCAGTGCTAGGGGGTCAGGGGGCACCGGGGAGCTGTTTTTT. Translated: CASARGSGGTGELFF. The full variable domain, in which reference TRBV19 and TRBJ2-2 provide the parts outside the CDR3, is DGGITQSPKYLFRKEGQNVTLSCEQNLNHDAMYWYRQDPGQGLRLIYYSQIVNDFQKGDIAEGYSVSREKKESFPLTVTSAQKNPTAFYLCASARGSGGTGELFFGEGSRLTVL.

The chain is built from TRBV29-1 and TRBJ1-3; 7 nucleotides match TRBD1. Germline values: CDR1 SQVTM, CDR2 ANQGSEA. This CDR3 spans 13 amino acids. Germline trimming cut 6 bases from V and 2 bases from J; bases unmatched to any gene: 4. This CDR3 is CSVEGQTGNTIYF. CDR3 nucleotides: TGCAGCGTGGAGGGACAGACTGGAAACACCATATATTTT.

J is TRBJ1-3 and V is TRBV30; D might be TRBD1 (6 bases). V lost 8 bases, J lost 2 bases, and 7 bases lay in between. The CDR3 totals 11 residues. Germline V lookup: CDR1 GTSNPN, CDR2 SVGIG (reference sequence). The CDR3 DNA reads as TGTGCCCGGGACACTGGAAACACCATATATTTT. This gives the protein CARDTGNTIYF.

There are a few counts of this clone. The rearrangement joins TRBV9 to TRBJ1-6; D ambiguous. The ends were cut back, 4 bases at V and 10 bases at J, with 9 bases in the middle. Germline-derived CDR1 and CDR2 are SGDLS and YYNGEE. This CDR3 comprises 12 residues. The DNA for the CDR3 is TGTGCCAGCAGCCCCTCGGTATCACCCCTCCACTTT. This translates into CASSPSVSPLHF.

The CDR3 nucleotides read TGTGCCAGCAGCGGGAGCGGGAGCACAGATACGCAGTATTTT. Protein sequence: CASSGSGSTDTQYF. V gene TRBV2 combines with J gene TRBJ2-3, with D possibly being TRBD2 (6 bases). This CDR3 comprises 14 residues. Trimming stripped 6 bases from V and 0 bases from J, with 10 bases between. The V gene's germline CDR1 is SNHLY and CDR2 FYNNEI.

The chain has TRBV5-1 and TRBJ2-1; 9 nucleotides match TRBD2. The J segment lost 0 bases and the V segment lost 5 bases, leaving 6 bases of the junction unmatched. The CDR3 is made up of 16 amino acids. CDR1 is SGHRS, CDR2 YFSETQ, per germline. In DNA, the CDR3 is TGCGCCAGCAGTTTGACTAGCGGCCTCTCCTACAATGAGCAGTTCTTC. Translating it yields CASSLTSGLSYNEQFF.

The chain has TRBV15 and TRBJ2-1, with 12 bases matching TRBD2. This CDR3 spans 16 amino acids. The V gene end was trimmed by 3 bases and the J gene end by 4 bases; junction bases not matched to a gene: 4. Germline loops: CDR1 LNHNV, CDR2 YYDKDF (reference sequence). The CDR3 region is CATSRTGLAGYNEQFF. CDR3 DNA sequence: TGTGCCACCAGCAGGACGGGACTAGCGGGTTACAATGAGCAGTTCTTC.

This clone showed up just once. CDR3 sequence (DNA): TGTGCCAGCGAAGGCCCCTTTCTAGCGGGAGATGCTGGGGAGCTGTTTTTT. It specifies CASEGPFLAGDAGELFF. The V and J genes are TRBV2 and TRBJ2-2; 10 bases map to TRBD2. The germline gives CDR1 SNHLY, CDR2 FYNNEI. CDR3 length equals 17 residues. The V and J ends lost 8 bases and 8 bases, in that order; junction bases with no gene match: 17.

This chain links TRBV29-1 with TRBJ2-3; TRBD2 aligns across 9 bases. With 5 bases clipped from V and 4 bases from J, the junction kept 4 bases outside the gene matches. Germline CDR1 is SQVTM and CDR2 is ANQGSEA. The CDR3 runs 13 residues. The CDR3 region has the DNA TGCAGCGTTTATAGCGGGAGCCCAGATACGCAGTATTTT. Its translation is CSVYSGSPDTQYF.

V usage is TRBV28 and J usage is TRBJ1-1, with D perhaps matching TRBD1 (5 bases). Trimming cost V 9 bases and J 2 bases, with 22 bases left between them. The CDR3 is made up of 16 amino acids. Germline CDR1 MDHEN, CDR2 SYDVKM. The CDR3 DNA reads TGTGCCAGGGGACTCGACAGCCTCTCTAAAAACACTGAAGCTTTCTTT. Translation gives CARGLDSLSKNTEAFF. The variable domain in full, with the rest retrieved from reference TRBV28 and TRBJ1-1, is DVKVTQSSRYLVKRTGEKVFLECVQDMDHENMFWYRQDPGLGLRLIYFSYDVKMKEKGDIPEGYSVSREKKERFSLILESASTNQTSMYLCARGLDSLSKNTEAFFGQGTRLTVV.

This chain uses TRBV30 with TRBJ2-5; possibly TRBD1 for D (5 bases). The CDR3 contains 13 residues. CDR1 is GTSNPN and CDR2 is SVGIG in the germline V gene (reference sequence). The germline V and J ends were trimmed by 4 bases and 1 base, with 10 bases remaining between them. In DNA, the CDR3 is TGTGCCTGGATCGCCACAGGCCAAGAGACCCAGTACTTC. Translation: CAWIATGQETQYF.

This clone was seen a single time. This sequence joins TRBV6-6 and TRBJ2-7; D may be TRBD1 (6 bases). The CDR3 totals 13 residues. Germline V gene data show CDR1 as MNHNY and CDR2 as SVGAGI (reference sequence). Trimming shortened V by 6 bases and J by 2 bases, and 11 bases separated the two germline ends. CDR3 DNA: TGTGCCAGCAGACTTCGGGACACCTACGAGCAGTACTTC. Translated: CASRLRDTYEQYF.

V and J are TRBV5-6 and TRBJ1-2; 9 bases are shared with TRBD1. The V and J ends lost 4 bases and 7 bases, in that order; junction bases with no gene match: 5. Germline V gene sequence: CDR1 SGHDT, CDR2 YYEEEE. The CDR3 spans 13 residues. For the CDR3, the DNA is TGTGCCAGCAGCCCGGGACAGGGCTTTGGCTACACCTTC. Protein: CASSPGQGFGYTF.

This rearrangement joins TRBV7-2 to TRBJ1-1; no definite D call. Germline assignment: CDR1 SGHTA and CDR2 FQGNSA. V was pared by 1 base and J by 5 bases, with 14 bases between. The CDR3 loop spans 15 amino acids. DNA of the CDR3: TGTGCCAGCAGCTTAGTTCGTACGGGGAGGACTGAAGCTTTCTTT. It codes for CASSLVRTGRTEAFF.

The chain employs TRBV10-2 and TRBJ1-6; D uncertain. The CDR3 loop spans 14 amino acids. Germline CDR1 and CDR2: WSHSY and SAAADI. V lost 6 bases, J lost 10 bases, and 16 bases lay in between. Written as DNA, the CDR3 is TGCGCCAGCAGCGCTACGGGGATGGTCTCACCCCTCCACTTT. Encoded protein: CASSATGMVSPLHF.